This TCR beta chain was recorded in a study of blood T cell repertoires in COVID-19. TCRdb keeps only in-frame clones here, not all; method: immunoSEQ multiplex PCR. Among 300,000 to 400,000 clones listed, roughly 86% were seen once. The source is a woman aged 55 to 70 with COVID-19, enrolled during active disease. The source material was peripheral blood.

The CDR3 region is CAISESKSDSYGYTF. The CDR3 nucleotides read TGTGCCATCAGTGAGTCGAAATCGGACAGCTATGGCTACACCTTC. This rearrangement joins TRBV10-3 to TRBJ1-2; weak D call: TRBD1 (6 bases). CDR3 length: 15 amino acids. CDR1 is ENHRY and CDR2 is SYGVKD in the germline V gene. Trimming pared 0 bases from V and 4 bases from J, leaving 12 bases between.